This TCR beta chain was captured by sequencing in a study of T cells expressing NK-cell markers. Study details: TCR beta repertoires came from sorted CD3+CD56+NKG2C+, CD3+CD56+NKG2C- and CD3+CD56-NKG2C+ T cells. Study-level findings and limits: A handful of donors showed these clonotypes also leading the CD3+CD56-NKG2C+ fraction.

Notes on this clonotype: Its antigen is undetermined.

This CDR3 comprises 14 residues. Germline CDR1 reads MNHEY; CDR2 reads SVGEGT. With UMIs, 5'RACE template switching was used to make TCR beta cDNA. TCRdb re-called the 5' RACE reads, yielding one record per CDR3 amino acid sequence without DNA. This repertoire includes some 300,000 distinct CDR3 sequences. The TCR originated in a young man in good health. This sequence joins TRBV6-2 or TRBV6-3 and TRBJ1-2. Sequences were obtained from blood T cells: a sorted CD56 or NKG2C T cell subset, CD4+ or CD8+ T cells, or bulk PBMC T cells (not recorded which). CDR3 sequence reads: CASSYFTANYGYTF.